This TCR beta chain stems from a study of shared clonotypes between healthy human individuals. CD8 cells regarded as naive lacked CD45RO, were positively chosen for CCR7, and omitted terminally differentiated effector memory CD45RA+ cells. The method was immunoSEQ multiplex PCR; TCRdb's version includes in-frame clones alone and lacks a portion of them. Counted here are hundreds of thousands of clones, approximately 96% occurring once; the ten biggest clones make up about 0.12%. V gave up 6 bases and J gave up 5 bases, with 8 bases separating them. From germline, CDR1 is DFQATT and CDR2 SNEGSKA (reference sequence). This CDR3 is built from 11 residues.

The specimen was naive CD8+ T cells sorted from blood. The J gene is TRBJ2-1, the V gene TRBV20-1, with a weak D call TRBD2 (5 bases). The receptor was derived from a woman in her thirties in good health. CDR3 amino acids: CSAPSHNEQFF. CDR3 bases: TGCAGTGCGCCTAGCCACAATGAGCAGTTCTTC.